Below, 8 T cell receptor beta chains from the same sample are listed, as sequenced in a study of blood T cell repertoires in COVID-19. TCRdb keeps only in-frame clones here, not all; method: immunoSEQ multiplex PCR. The data hold 150,000 or so clones, with roughly 84% observed a single time. Source material: PBMCs or T cells enriched from blood (not recorded which). Receptors were obtained from a man between 70 and 80 years old who had been exposed to COVID-19.

V and J are TRBV7-8 and TRBJ1-1; D perhaps matches TRBD1 (5 bases). The CDR3 totals 15 residues. Germline CDR1 SGHVS, CDR2 FQNEAQ. The germline V and J ends were trimmed by 5 bases and 1 base, with 14 bases remaining between them. CDR3 coding DNA: TGTGCCAGCAGCCCCGGGAGGGGAGGGAACACTGAAGCTTTCTTT. Protein sequence: CASSPGRGGNTEAFF.

The V and J genes are TRBV6-4 and TRBJ2-3; 8 bases map to TRBD1. The CDR3 loop spans 15 amino acids. CDR1 and CDR2 (germline): MRHNA, SNTAGT. The J segment lost 2 bases and the V segment lost 2 bases, leaving 3 bases of the junction unmatched. The DNA of the CDR3 is TGTGCCAGCAGTGACGGGACAGGCTACACAGATACGCAGTATTTT. Translation: CASSDGTGYTDTQYF.

The gene calls are TRBV6-5 and TRBJ1-2; tentative D call: TRBD1 (6 bases). From germline, CDR1 is MNHEY and CDR2 SVGAGI. CDR3 length equals 13 residues. Trimming took off 0 bases at V and 8 bases at J, with 10 bases between the two ends. CDR3 region: CASSYSEGVGYTF. CDR3 bases: TGTGCCAGCAGTTACTCAGAGGGGGTCGGCTACACCTTC.

This clone showed up just once. This rearrangement joins TRBV5-4 to TRBJ2-6; D is perhaps TRBD1 (6 bases). This CDR3 is built from 17 residues. Germline V gene lookup returns CDR1 SGHNT and CDR2 YYREEE (reference sequence). The V end was cut by 1 base, the J end by 0 bases, with 11 bases between. The DNA of the CDR3 is TGTGCCAGCAGCTTGAACAGGGCTAGCTCTGGGGCCAACGTCCTGACTTTC. This encodes CASSLNRASSGANVLTF.

This chain connects TRBV18 to TRBJ2-2, with 12 bases lining up with TRBD2. The J segment lost 5 bases and the V segment lost 7 bases, leaving 5 bases of the junction unmatched. The germline V gene has CDR1 KGHSH and CDR2 LQKENI. CDR3 length equals 15 residues. The CDR3 sequence: CASFRGTSGTGELFF. The CDR3 region has the DNA TGTGCCAGCTTCCGCGGGACTAGCGGGACCGGGGAGCTGTTTTTT.

This clone has more than one count but fewer than ten. CDR3 region: CASSLNIPPRNTEAFF. DNA of the CDR3: TGTGCCAGCAGCTTGAACATCCCCCCTAGGAACACTGAAGCTTTCTTT. V gene TRBV5-8 combines with J gene TRBJ1-1; no firm D call. The CDR3 runs 16 residues. V lost 1 base and J lost 1, with 14 bases in between. Germline V CDR1 and CDR2: SGHTS, YDEGEE.

This chain joins TRBV28 and TRBJ2-5; perhaps TRBD2 as D (6 bases). Germline CDR1 is MDHEN and CDR2 is SYDVKM. The CDR3 is made up of 17 amino acids. V lost 3 bases and J 5 bases, leaving 22 bases between the germline ends. CDR3 sequence reads: CASSFSEGTPEMETQYF. CDR3 nucleotide sequence: TGTGCCAGCAGTTTTAGCGAGGGGACTCCCGAAATGGAGACCCAGTACTTC.

V is TRBV7-2 and J is TRBJ2-1; D may be TRBD2 (5 bases). V was clipped by 4 bases and J by 0 bases, with 13 bases between them. Germline lookup yields CDR1 SGHTA and CDR2 FQGNSA. The CDR3 covers 16 residues. For the CDR3, the DNA is TGTGCCAGCAGCTCCCGGAGCGGAAGCTCCTACAATGAGCAGTTCTTC. Its protein is CASSSRSGSSYNEQFF.